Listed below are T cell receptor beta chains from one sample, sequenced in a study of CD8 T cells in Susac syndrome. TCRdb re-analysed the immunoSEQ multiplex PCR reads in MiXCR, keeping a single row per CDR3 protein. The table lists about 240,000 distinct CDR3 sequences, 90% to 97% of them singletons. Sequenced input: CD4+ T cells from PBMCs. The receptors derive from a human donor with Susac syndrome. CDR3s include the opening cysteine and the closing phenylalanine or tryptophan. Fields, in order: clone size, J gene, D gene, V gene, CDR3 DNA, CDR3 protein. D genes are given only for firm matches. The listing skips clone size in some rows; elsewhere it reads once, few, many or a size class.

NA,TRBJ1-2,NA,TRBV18,TGTGCCAGCTCACCCCCCTGGGGGCAGGGACTCTATGGCTACACCTTC,CASSPPWGQGLYGYTF
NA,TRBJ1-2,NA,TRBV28,TGTGCCAGCAGTCTCGATGGGAGGGACTATGGCTACACCTTC,CASSLDGRDYGYTF
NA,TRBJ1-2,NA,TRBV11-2,TGTGCCAGCAGCTCCCGAGACATCTATGGCTACACCTTC,CASSSRDIYGYTF
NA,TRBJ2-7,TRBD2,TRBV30,TGTGCCTGGGGGGCTAAGACTAGCGGGAGCTACGAGCAGTACTTC,CAWGAKTSGSYEQYF
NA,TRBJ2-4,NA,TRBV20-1,TGCAGTGCTAGAACTCACGCGGCACTCAACAACATTCAGTACTTC,CSARTHAALNNIQYF
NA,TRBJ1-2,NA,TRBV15,TGTGCCACCAGCAGGGGGGGCAGGAGGGGGTATGGCTATGGCTACACCTTC,CATSRGGRRGYGYGYTF
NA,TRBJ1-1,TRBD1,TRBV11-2,TGTGCCAGCAGCTTCCGAGGGACAGGGAAAGCTTTCTTT,CASSFRGTGKAFF
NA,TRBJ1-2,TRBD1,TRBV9,TGTGCCAGCAGCGAAACTATAGGGGGCATCTCAGAGTACTATGGCTACACCTTC,CASSETIGGISEYYGYTF
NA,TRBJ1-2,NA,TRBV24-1,TGTGCCACCACTCCGAGACATGGTTATGGCTACACCTTC,CATTPRHGYGYTF
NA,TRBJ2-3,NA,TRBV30,TGTGCCTGGACTCCCCGACCCGGTACGCAGTATTTT,CAWTPRPGTQYF
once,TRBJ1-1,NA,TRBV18,TGTGCCAGCTCATTCCTCTTGAGCCCCGAAGCTTTCTTT,CASSFLLSPEAFF
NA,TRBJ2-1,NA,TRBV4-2,TGTGCCAGCAGCCAAGAACCGTCCGTGACCCTGCAGTTCTTC,CASSQEPSVTLQFF
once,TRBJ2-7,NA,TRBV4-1,TGCGCCAGCAGCCAAGTGCCACGGGACAAAAACTACGAGCAGTACTTC,CASSQVPRDKNYEQYF
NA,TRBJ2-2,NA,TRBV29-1,TGCAGCGTTGGATTCTGGGTAGGGAACACCGGGGAGCTGTTTTTT,CSVGFWVGNTGELFF
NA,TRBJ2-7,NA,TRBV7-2,TGTGCCAGCAGCCTAGGGACCAATGAGCAGTACTTC,CASSLGTNEQYF
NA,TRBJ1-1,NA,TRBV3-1,TGTGCCAGCAGCCAAGGTCTATCGGCTCCCACTGAAGCTTTCTTT,CASSQGLSAPTEAFF
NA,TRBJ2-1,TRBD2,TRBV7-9,TGTGCCAGCAGTAGGACTAGCGGGAGTGGAAATGAGCAGTTCTTC,CASSRTSGSGNEQFF
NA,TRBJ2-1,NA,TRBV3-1,TGTGCCAGCAGCCCATGGGCGGGGACCTCTCCCAACTACAATGAGCAGTTCTTC,CASSPWAGTSPNYNEQFF
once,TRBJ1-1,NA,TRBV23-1,TGCGCCAGCAGTCATAATTCCGACAGAAACACTGAAGCTTTCTTT,CASSHNSDRNTEAFF
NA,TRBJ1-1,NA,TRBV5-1,TGCGCCAGCAGCTTGAACGGGGACACTGAAGCTTTCTTT,CASSLNGDTEAFF
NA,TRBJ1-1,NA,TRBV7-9,TGTGCCAGCAGCCCTCGGGAGACGTACACTGAAGCTTTCTTT,CASSPRETYTEAFF
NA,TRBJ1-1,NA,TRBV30,TGTGCCTGGAGATGGGATGGGGCGGGCACTGAAGCTTTCTTT,CAWRWDGAGTEAFF
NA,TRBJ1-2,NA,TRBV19,TGTGCCAGTAGTATAGACGCGAACTATGGCTACACCTTC,CASSIDANYGYTF
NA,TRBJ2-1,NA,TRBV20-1,TGCAGTGCTAGGCTGCGGGATGAGGAGCAGTTCTTC,CSARLRDEEQFF
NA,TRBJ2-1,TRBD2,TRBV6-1,TGTGCCAGCAGTGAACTAGCGGGAGGCTACAATGAGCAGTTCTTC,CASSELAGGYNEQFF
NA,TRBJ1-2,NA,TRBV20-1,TGCAGTGCCGAGATGCGAGGGGGGGATGGCTACACCTTC,CSAEMRGGDGYTF
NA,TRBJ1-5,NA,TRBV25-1,TGTGCCAGCAGTGAAGGGGGGAGGGGGCCCCAGCATTTT,CASSEGGRGPQHF
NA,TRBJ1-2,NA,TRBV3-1,TGTGCCAGCAGCCAAGCCACAGGACGCTATGGCTACACCTTC,CASSQATGRYGYTF
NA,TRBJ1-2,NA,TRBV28,TGTGCCAGCAGTTTTTCACCCTACTATGGCTACACCTTC,CASSFSPYYGYTF
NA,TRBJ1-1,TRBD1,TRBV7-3,TGTGCCAGCAGCTTAACGTACAGGGGGGACACTGAAGCTTTCTTT,CASSLTYRGDTEAFF
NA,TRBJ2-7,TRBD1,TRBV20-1,TGCAGTGCTGGCCAGACAGGGGGCCCCACCGAGCAGTACTTC,CSAGQTGGPTEQYF
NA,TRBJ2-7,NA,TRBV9,TGTGCCAGCAGCCCATCACCGGTAAGCTCCTACGAGCAGTACTTC,CASSPSPVSSYEQYF
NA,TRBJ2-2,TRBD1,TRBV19,TGTGCCAGTTTTGACAGGGGGGACACCGGGGAGCTGTTTTTT,CASFDRGDTGELFF
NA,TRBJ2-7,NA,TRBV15,TGTGCCACCAGCCCGCGGACAGTAGGCGACGAGCAGTACTTC,CATSPRTVGDEQYF
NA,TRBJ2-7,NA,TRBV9,TGTGCCAGCAGCCGAACCGGGACGGAAAACTACGAGCAGTACTTC,CASSRTGTENYEQYF
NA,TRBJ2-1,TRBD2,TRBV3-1,TGTGCCAGCACAACTAGCGGCTCCTACAATGAGCAGTTCTTC,CASTTSGSYNEQFF